These 12 T cell receptor beta chains were sequenced from one sample in a study of cytomegalovirus exposure and HLA in healthy donors. It was with 60 Vbeta and 13 Jbeta primers that the PCR ran. Generated by immunoSEQ multiplex PCR, the TCRdb table keeps only in-frame clones and is missing some. This sample contains tens of thousands of clones. Material for sequencing was PBMCs. Receptors were obtained from a woman aged 45-60 years in good health and CMV-seropositive.

V and J are TRBV11-2 and TRBJ2-1, with a possible D match to TRBD2 (7 bases). The CDR3 is 16 amino acids. The V gene lost 0 bases and the J gene lost 3 bases, with 12 bases spanning the gap. Germline loops: CDR1 SGHAT, CDR2 FQNNGV. The CDR3 protein is CASSLEGRGIYNEQFF. In DNA form, the CDR3 reads TGTGCCAGCAGCTTAGAGGGGAGGGGGATCTACAATGAGCAGTTCTTC.

The V call is TRBV19, the J call TRBJ1-2; 7 bases align to TRBD1. Germline V CDR1 and CDR2: LNHDA, SQIVND (reference sequence). Losses at the gene ends were 5 bases for V and 5 bases for J; bases not matched to a gene: 11. The length of the CDR3 is 15 residues. The DNA of the CDR3 is TGTGCCAGTAGTGCCCTTACACAGGGGTTGTATGGCTACACCTTC. Translation: CASSALTQGLYGYTF.

V usage is TRBV19 and J usage is TRBJ2-3, with 12 positions matching TRBD2. From germline, CDR1 is LNHDA and CDR2 SQIVND (reference sequence). The CDR3 runs to 15 residues. The junction had 10 bases not matched to a gene; V was cut back by 5 bases and J by 10 bases. The CDR3 DNA follows: TGTGCCAGTAGTCGGACTAGCGGGAAACAATTCTCGCAGTATTTT. This gives the protein CASSRTSGKQFSQYF. Drawing the rest from reference TRBV19 and TRBJ2-3, the complete variable domain is DGGITQSPKYLFRKEGQNVTLSCEQNLNHDAMYWYRQDPGQGLRLIYYSQIVNDFQKGDIAEGYSVSREKKESFPLTVTSAQKNPTAFYLCASSRTSGKQFSQYFGPGTRLTVL.

The J gene is TRBJ1-6, the V gene TRBV4-2, with unresolved D. V shed 1 base and J shed 3 bases, with 7 bases lying between them. The CDR3 length is 15 residues. Germline V CDR1 and CDR2: LGHNA, YNFKEQ. The CDR3 nucleotides are TGTGCCAGCAGCCAAGCCTTCGGCTATAATTCACCCCTCCACTTT. As protein: CASSQAFGYNSPLHF.

The chain employs TRBV5-1 and TRBJ2-3, with a weak D call TRBD2 (6 bases). CDR3 length: 16 amino acids. Germline V gene data show CDR1 as SGHRS and CDR2 as YFSETQ. The V end was cut by 7 bases, the J end by 0 bases, with 18 bases between. As DNA, the CDR3 is TGCGCCAGCCACGGGACTTCCCCCTCGAGCACAGATACGCAGTATTTT. This encodes CASHGTSPSSTDTQYF.

This chain joins TRBV5-6 and TRBJ2-1; TRBD1 is a possible D gene (6 bases). From germline, CDR1 is SGHDT and CDR2 YYEEEE. Between the trimmed V and J ends, which lost 4 bases and 4 bases, there was a span of 15 bases. This CDR3 has 15 amino acids. The CDR3 sequence: CASSQLRDTYNEQFF. DNA for the CDR3: TGTGCCAGCAGCCAACTCCGGGACACATACAATGAGCAGTTCTTC.

The chain employs TRBV5-1 and TRBJ2-7; 8 nucleotides match TRBD1. Trimming at V came to 3 bases and at J to 2 bases, leaving 4 bases not matched to a gene. The CDR3 is 14 amino acids. Germline CDR1 and CDR2: SGHRS and YFSETQ. The CDR3 nucleotides read TGCGCCAGCAGCTCGGGACAGGAGCCCTACGAGCAGTACTTC. It is translated as CASSSGQEPYEQYF.

This chain links TRBV25-1 with TRBJ2-1, with D perhaps TRBD2 (6 bases). In germline, CDR1 is MGHDK, CDR2 SYGVNS. The CDR3 loop spans 14 amino acids. Deletions cut 5 bases from V and 7 bases from J, with 15 bases between. The CDR3 here is CASSFLLARNEQFF. The CDR3 DNA sequence: TGTGCCAGCAGTTTTCTCCTAGCGAGAAATGAGCAGTTCTTC.

The gene calls are TRBV29-1 and TRBJ2-2, with unresolved D. Trimming took 2 bases from V and 6 from J, leaving 7 bases between them. CDR1 and CDR2 (germline): SQVTM, ANQGSEA. This CDR3 has 12 amino acids. CDR3 amino acids: CSVERSAGELFF. Here the CDR3 DNA reads TGCAGCGTTGAACGGTCTGCCGGGGAGCTGTTTTTT.

This CDR3 is CASSIAVTANQPQHF. DNA of the CDR3: TGTGCCAGTAGTATAGCGGTCACAGCTAATCAGCCCCAGCATTTT. The V gene is TRBV19, the J gene TRBJ1-5; D remains unclear. The V gene lost 1 base and the J gene lost 4 bases, with 11 bases spanning the gap. Germline V lookup: CDR1 LNHDA, CDR2 SQIVND (reference sequence). This CDR3 is built from 15 residues.

The V gene is TRBV11-2, the J gene TRBJ2-5, with D uncertain. Trimming took off 8 bases at V and 10 bases at J, with 11 bases between the two ends. The CDR3 totals 10 residues. Germline CDR1 reads SGHAT; CDR2 reads FQNNGV. The CDR3 is CASGRPFQYF. Written as DNA, the CDR3 is TGTGCCAGCGGCCGTCCATTCCAGTACTTC.

The chain has TRBV5-5 and TRBJ1-1; D remains ambiguous. Deletions cut 0 bases from V and 1 base from J, with 10 bases between. Germline values: CDR1 SGHKS, CDR2 YYEKEE (reference sequence). The CDR3 is 15 amino acids. Here the CDR3 DNA reads TGTGCCAGCAGCTTGGAGGCCCGGAGGAACACTGAAGCTTTCTTT. Protein: CASSLEARRNTEAFF.